One and the same sample provided the 3 T cell receptor beta chains below, sequenced in a study of early T cells in non-severe SARS-CoV-2 infection. TCRdb processed the 5' RACE reads anew with MiXCR; each CDR3 protein has one entry. The sample holds about 29,000 distinct CDR3 sequences; under 6% are singletons and the top ten take more than 4.5%. The sample taken for sequencing was whole blood. The source of these receptors is an adult who was a healthcare worker with PCR-confirmed SARS-CoV-2 infection or an uninfected control (not recorded which).

Many counts were recorded for this clonotype. The J gene is TRBJ2-1, the V gene TRBV18; the match to TRBD2 covers 12 bases. Per germline, CDR1 KGHSH and CDR2 LQKENI. V lost 4 bases and J lost 10; bases outside the gene matches: 2. There are 13 residues in the CDR3. For the CDR3, the DNA is TGTGCCAGCTCACTCGGACTAGCGGGGGAGCAGTTCTTC. This translates into CASSLGLAGEQFF.

Turning to this clonotype: A much larger clone differs from this one at a single base, so this may be a read error. The CDR3 does not close with the conserved phenylalanine or tryptophan, likely indicating a read error. The limits of the CDR3 on the DNA are not certain, so only TCRdb's listed CDR3 is given. The CDR3: CSAALPGGDYGYTC. The chain couples TRBV20-1 to TRBJ1-2; the D call of TRBD1 is as the table states it, not checked on the DNA. The CDR3 sequence runs 14 residues, both termini included. Germline CDR1 and CDR2: DFQATT and SNEGSKA (reference sequence).

This clonotype has ten or more counts. The rearrangement uses TRBV29-1 and TRBJ2-3; D perhaps matches TRBD1 (6 bases). The CDR3 totals 13 residues. V shed 3 bases and J shed 1 base, with 8 bases lying between them. CDR1 and CDR2 from the germline V gene are SQVTM and ANQGSEA. CDR3 nucleotides: TGCAGCGTTGATGAGGGGGGCACAGATACGCAGTATTTT. Residues: CSVDEGGTDTQYF.